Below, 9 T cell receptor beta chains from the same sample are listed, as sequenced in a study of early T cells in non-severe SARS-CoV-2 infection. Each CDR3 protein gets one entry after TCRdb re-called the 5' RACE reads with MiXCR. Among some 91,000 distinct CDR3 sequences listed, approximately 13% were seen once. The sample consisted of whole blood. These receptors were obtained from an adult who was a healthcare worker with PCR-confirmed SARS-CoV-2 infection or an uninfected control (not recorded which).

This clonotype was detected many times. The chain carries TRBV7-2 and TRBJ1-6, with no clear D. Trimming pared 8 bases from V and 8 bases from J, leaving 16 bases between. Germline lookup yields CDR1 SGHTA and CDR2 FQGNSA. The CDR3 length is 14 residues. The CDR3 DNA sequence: TGTGCCAGCCGATTTGAACTAATGGATTCACCCCTCCACTTT. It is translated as CASRFELMDSPLHF.

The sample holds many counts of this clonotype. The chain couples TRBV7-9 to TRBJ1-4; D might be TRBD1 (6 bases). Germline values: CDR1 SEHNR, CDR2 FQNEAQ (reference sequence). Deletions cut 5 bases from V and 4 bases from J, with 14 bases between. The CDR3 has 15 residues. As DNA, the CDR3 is TGTGCCAGCAGCGTCTCGACAGGTCGTAATGAAAAACTGTTTTTT. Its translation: CASSVSTGRNEKLFF.

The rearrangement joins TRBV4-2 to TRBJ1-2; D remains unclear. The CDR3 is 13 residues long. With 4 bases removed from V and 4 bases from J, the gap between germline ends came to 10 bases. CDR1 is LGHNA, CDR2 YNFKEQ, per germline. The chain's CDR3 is CASSLSDGYGYTF. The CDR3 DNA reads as TGTGCCAGCAGCCTTTCGGACGGCTATGGCTACACCTTC.

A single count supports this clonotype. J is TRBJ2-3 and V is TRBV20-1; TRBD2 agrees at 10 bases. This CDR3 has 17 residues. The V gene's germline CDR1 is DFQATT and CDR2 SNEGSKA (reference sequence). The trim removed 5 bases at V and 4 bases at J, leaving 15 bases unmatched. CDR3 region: CSAGRHSAGGRADTQYF. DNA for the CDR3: TGCAGTGCTGGGCGACACTCAGCGGGGGGGCGTGCAGATACGCAGTATTTT.

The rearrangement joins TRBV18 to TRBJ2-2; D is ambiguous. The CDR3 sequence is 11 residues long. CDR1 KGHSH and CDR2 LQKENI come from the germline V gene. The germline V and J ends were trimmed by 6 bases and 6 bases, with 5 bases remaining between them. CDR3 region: CASSRSGELFF. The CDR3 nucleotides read TGTGCCAGCTCCCGGTCCGGGGAGCTGTTTTTT.

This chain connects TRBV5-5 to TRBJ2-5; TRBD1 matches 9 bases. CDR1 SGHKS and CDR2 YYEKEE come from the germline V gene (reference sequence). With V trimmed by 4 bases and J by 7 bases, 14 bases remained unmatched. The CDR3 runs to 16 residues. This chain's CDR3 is CASSHVRQGDHGTQYF. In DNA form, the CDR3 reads TGTGCCAGCAGCCACGTCCGACAGGGGGACCATGGGACCCAGTACTTC.

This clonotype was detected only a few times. The CDR3 sequence is CSAFKNTGELFF. The CDR3 coding sequence is TGCAGCGCTTTCAAGAACACCGGGGAGCTGTTTTTT. The chain has TRBV29-1 and TRBJ2-2; D gene ambiguous. The V and J ends lost 7 bases and 1 base respectively, with 7 bases between them. This CDR3 region has 12 residues. Per germline, CDR1 SQVTM and CDR2 ANQGSEA.

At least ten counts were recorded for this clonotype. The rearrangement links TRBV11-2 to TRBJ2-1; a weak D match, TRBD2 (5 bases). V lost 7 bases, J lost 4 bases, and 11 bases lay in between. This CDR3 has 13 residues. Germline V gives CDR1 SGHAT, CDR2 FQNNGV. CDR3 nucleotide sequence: TGTGCCAGCACACTAGACAAGTACAATGAGCAGTTCTTC. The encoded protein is CASTLDKYNEQFF.

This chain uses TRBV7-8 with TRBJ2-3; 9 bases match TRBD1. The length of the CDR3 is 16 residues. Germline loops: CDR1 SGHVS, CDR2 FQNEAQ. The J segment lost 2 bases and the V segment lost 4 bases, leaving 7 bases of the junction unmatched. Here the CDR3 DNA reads TGTGCCAGCAGCTCCGGAGGGACAGGGATCACAGATACGCAGTATTTT. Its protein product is CASSSGGTGITDTQYF. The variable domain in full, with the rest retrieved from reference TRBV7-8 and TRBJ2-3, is GAGVSQSPRYKVAKRGQDVALRCDPISGHVSLFWYQQALGQGPEFLTYFQNEAQLDKSGLPSDRFFAERPEGSVSTLKIQRTQQEDSAVYLCASSSGGTGITDTQYFGPGTRLTVL.